This is a list of T cell receptor beta chains from one sample in a study of early T cells in non-severe SARS-CoV-2 infection. TCRdb reprocessed the 5' RACE reads via MiXCR and lists one record per CDR3 protein. The sample lists tens of thousands of distinct CDR3 sequences, more than 4.5% occurring once. The sequenced material came from whole blood. Receptors were obtained from an adult who was a healthcare worker with PCR-confirmed SARS-CoV-2 infection or an uninfected control (not recorded which). CDR3s include the opening cysteine and the closing phenylalanine or tryptophan. The D gene is left open where the match is weak. Part of the rows lack a size; the others show once, few, many or a class for expanded clones.

V gene	clone size	D gene	J gene	CDR3 length	CDR3 protein	CDR3 DNA
TRBV29-1	many	TRBD2	TRBJ2-1	14	CSAETSGSYNEQFF	TGCAGCGCTGAGACTAGCGGCTCCTACAATGAGCAGTTCTTC
TRBV7-3	many	-	TRBJ2-3	15	CASSLNAGPTDTQYF	TGTGCCAGCAGCTTAAACGCGGGACCCACAGATACGCAGTATTTT
TRBV2	many	TRBD1	TRBJ2-3	15	CASSGGTASTDTQYF	TGTGCCAGCAGTGGAGGGACAGCTAGCACAGATACGCAGTATTTT
TRBV11-2	-	-	TRBJ2-7	14	CASAGGPAPYEQYF	TGTGCCAGCGCTGGGGGTCCAGCACCCTACGAGCAGTACTTC
TRBV15	few	TRBD1	TRBJ1-6	14	CATSPDRGLIPLHF	TGTGCCACCAGCCCCGACAGGGGGCTTATACCCCTCCACTTT
TRBV7-2	many	TRBD2	TRBJ2-3	16	CASSIQREVPPDTQYF	TGTGCCAGCAGCATCCAGCGGGAGGTACCCCCGGATACGCAGTATTTT
TRBV29-1	-	TRBD1	TRBJ2-3	13	CSVEDRVTDTQYF	TGCAGCGTTGAGGACAGGGTCACAGATACGCAGTATTTT
TRBV2	few	-	TRBJ2-1	15	CASSGERLGVNEQFF	TGTGCCAGCAGTGGGGAGCGGCTAGGGGTAAATGAGCAGTTCTTC
TRBV28	few	-	TRBJ2-5	18	CASSPAVGGWRVQETQYF	TGTGCCAGCAGCCCTGCGGTCGGGGGATGGAGGGTCCAAGAGACCCAGTACTTC
TRBV15	many	-	TRBJ1-1	11	CATSKYTEAFF	TGTGCCACCAGCAAGTACACTGAAGCTTTCTTT
TRBV5-1	few	-	TRBJ1-1	16	CASSLTVYREDTEAFF	TGCGCCAGCAGCTTGACGGTCTACAGGGAGGACACTGAAGCTTTCTTT
TRBV5-1	many	TRBD1	TRBJ1-1	12	CASSSGQGIRIF	TGCGCCAGCAGCTCCGGACAGGGGATCAGAATCTTT
TRBV6-1	many	-	TRBJ1-6	12	CASSGEGSPLHF	TGTGCCAGCAGTGGGGAAGGATCACCCCTCCACTTT
TRBV13	many	-	TRBJ2-2	15	CASSLRGRDTGELFF	TGTGCCAGCAGCTTAAGGGGACGGGACACCGGGGAGCTGTTTTTT
TRBV6-1	few	-	TRBJ1-6	15	CASSEGELGNSPLHF	TGTGCCAGCAGTGAGGGAGAGCTTGGGAATTCACCCCTCCACTTT
TRBV28	many	TRBD1	TRBJ1-1	15	CASRVDRGLSTEAFF	TGTGCCAGCAGAGTAGACAGGGGGCTTTCCACTGAAGCTTTCTTT
TRBV7-9	-	TRBD1	TRBJ2-5	14	CASSLEGTGGDQYF	TGTGCCAGCAGCTTAGAAGGGACAGGGGGAGACCAGTACTTC
TRBV20-1	-	-	TRBJ2-3	16	CSARDRLRISTDTQYF	TGCAGTGCTAGAGATCGCTTGAGGATTAGCACAGATACGCAGTATTTT
TRBV5-1	many	-	TRBJ1-1	17	CASSLAPGRQMNTEAFF	TGCGCCAGCAGCTTGGCCCCGGGCCGACAGATGAACACTGAAGCTTTCTTT
TRBV27	-	TRBD1	TRBJ1-6	14	CASSRTGNNSPLHF	TGTGCCAGCAGTCGGACAGGGAATAATTCACCCCTCCACTTT
TRBV9	-	-	TRBJ1-2	13	CASSRQGNYGYTF	TGTGCCAGCAGCCGGCAGGGAAACTATGGCTACACCTTC
TRBV12-3/TRBV12-4	few	-	TRBJ2-1	14	CASRTAGSYNEQFF	TGTGCCAGCAGGACTGCGGGCTCCTACAATGAGCAGTTCTTC
TRBV2	-	-	TRBJ1-4	14	CASLFQPTNEKLFF	TGTGCCAGCCTATTTCAGCCAACTAATGAAAAACTGTTTTTT
TRBV5-6	many	TRBD1	TRBJ2-5	15	CASSLVQGAGETQYF	TGTGCCAGCAGCTTGGTGCAGGGGGCCGGAGAGACCCAGTACTTC
TRBV11-1	many	-	TRBJ1-1	13	CASSSLRGTEAFF	TGTGCCAGCAGCTCCCTTCGGGGCACTGAAGCTTTCTTT
TRBV28	-	-	TRBJ2-7	15	CASSRLASTSGEQYF	TGTGCCAGCAGCCGCTTGGCGTCCACATCGGGGGAGCAGTACTTC
TRBV2	few	TRBD1	TRBJ1-5	15	CASSELRQGDQPQHF	TGTGCCAGCAGTGAACTTCGACAGGGCGATCAGCCCCAGCATTTT
TRBV15	few	-	TRBJ2-1	16	CATSSPDRKPYNEQFF	TGTGCCACCAGCAGCCCCGACAGGAAACCCTACAATGAGCAGTTCTTC
TRBV4-2	-	-	TRBJ1-1	13	CASSPGSGTEAFF	TGTGCCAGCAGCCCGGGGTCTGGCACTGAAGCTTTCTTT
TRBV5-4	many	-	TRBJ2-3	17	CASSPTGGGGNTDTQYF	TGTGCCAGCAGCCCTACAGGGGGCGGGGGGAATACAGATACGCAGTATTTT
TRBV29-1	-	-	TRBJ2-2	11	CSVGGSGELFF	TGCAGCGTTGGTGGGTCCGGGGAGCTGTTTTTT
TRBV7-2	many	-	TRBJ2-3	14	CASSLKGLVDTQYF	TGTGCCAGCAGCTTAAAGGGGTTGGTAGATACGCAGTATTTT
TRBV28	many	-	TRBJ2-7	14	CASSTSGSSYEQYF	TGTGCCAGCAGTACCTCCGGCAGCTCCTACGAGCAGTACTTC
TRBV20-1	many	-	TRBJ2-2	12	CSAKRPPGELFF	TGCAGTGCCAAGCGGCCGCCAGGGGAGCTGTTTTTT
TRBV2	many	-	TRBJ2-1	15	CASNRRTGGDNEQFF	TGTGCCAGCAATAGAAGGACTGGAGGAGACAATGAGCAGTTCTTC
TRBV28	many	-	TRBJ1-1	16	CASSLNGEGINTEAFF	TGTGCCAGCAGTTTAAACGGAGAGGGGATCAACACTGAAGCTTTCTTT
TRBV7-2	many	-	TRBJ1-4	14	CASSLGATGEKLFF	TGTGCCAGCAGCTTAGGAGCTACAGGGGAAAAACTGTTTTTT
TRBV12-3/TRBV12-4	-	TRBD1	TRBJ1-5	17	CASSFGTGGLGAQPQHF	TGTGCCAGCAGTTTTGGGACAGGGGGCTTAGGAGCTCAGCCCCAGCATTTT
TRBV18	-	TRBD1	TRBJ2-3	16	CASSPPGQTFTDTQYF	TGTGCCAGCTCACCCCCGGGACAGACGTTCACAGATACGCAGTATTTT
TRBV15	many	-	TRBJ2-2	15	CATSRAPEVTGELFF	TGTGCCACCAGCAGAGCACCCGAGGTCACCGGGGAGCTGTTTTTT
TRBV7-7	many	-	TRBJ2-2	14	CASSPGPSVGELFF	TGTGCTAGCAGTCCGGGACCGAGCGTCGGGGAGCTGTTTTTT
TRBV20-1	many	-	TRBJ1-3	13	CSARTGPGNTIYF	TGCAGTGCTAGAACGGGGCCTGGAAACACCATATATTTT
TRBV28	many	-	TRBJ2-7	13	CASSPPGTDKSDF	TGTGCCAGCAGTCCGCCCGGGACTGACAAGTCGGACTTC
TRBV2	many	-	TRBJ2-5	10	CASSWETQYF	TGTGCCAGCAGCTGGGAGACCCAGTACTTC
TRBV7-2	many	TRBD1	TRBJ1-4	15	CASSLGQGLGGKLFF	TGTGCCAGCAGCTTAGGACAGGGTTTGGGAGGAAAACTGTTTTTT
TRBV3-1	many	-	TRBJ2-2	14	CASSPRVQTGELFF	TGTGCCAGCAGCCCCAGGGTTCAGACCGGGGAGCTGTTTTTT
TRBV20-1	medium-sized	-	TRBJ1-1	13	CSHSPDTNTEAFF	TGCAGCCATTCGCCCGACACGAACACTGAAGCTTTCTTT
TRBV27	many	TRBD1	TRBJ1-1	18	CASSIRLPGQGFDTEAFF	TGTGCCAGCAGTATCCGATTACCGGGACAGGGTTTCGACACTGAAGCTTTCTTT
TRBV29-1	-	-	TRBJ2-2	12	CSAAGRTGELFF	TGCAGCGCTGCGGGGCGAACCGGGGAGCTGTTTTTT
TRBV3-1	few	-	TRBJ1-2	12	CASSQDLRGYTF	TGTGCCAGCAGCCAAGATCTACGGGGCTACACCTTC
TRBV9	many	-	TRBJ2-1	18	CASSVGIKLVPTNNEQFF	TGTGCCAGCAGCGTAGGAATCAAGCTAGTCCCCACTAACAATGAGCAGTTCTTC
TRBV18	many	TRBD2	TRBJ2-7	17	CASSRVLAGAESYEQYF	TGTGCCAGCTCACGCGTACTAGCGGGCGCAGAGTCCTACGAGCAGTACTTC
TRBV30	many	-	TRBJ2-7	17	CAWSPTLGGPLSYEQYF	TGTGCCTGGAGTCCCACCCTCGGGGGCCCCCTCTCCTACGAGCAGTACTTC
TRBV7-2	few	-	TRBJ2-3	13	CASSSTWTDTQYF	TGTGCCAGCAGCTCCACGTGGACAGATACGCAGTATTTT
TRBV27	many	-	TRBJ2-7	15	CASSTRSGLYYEQYF	TGTGCCAGCAGTACCCGCTCGGGACTCTACTACGAGCAGTACTTC
TRBV4-1	many	-	TRBJ1-3	15	CASSQVPFSGNTIYF	TGCGCCAGCAGCCAAGTTCCCTTCTCTGGAAACACCATATATTTT